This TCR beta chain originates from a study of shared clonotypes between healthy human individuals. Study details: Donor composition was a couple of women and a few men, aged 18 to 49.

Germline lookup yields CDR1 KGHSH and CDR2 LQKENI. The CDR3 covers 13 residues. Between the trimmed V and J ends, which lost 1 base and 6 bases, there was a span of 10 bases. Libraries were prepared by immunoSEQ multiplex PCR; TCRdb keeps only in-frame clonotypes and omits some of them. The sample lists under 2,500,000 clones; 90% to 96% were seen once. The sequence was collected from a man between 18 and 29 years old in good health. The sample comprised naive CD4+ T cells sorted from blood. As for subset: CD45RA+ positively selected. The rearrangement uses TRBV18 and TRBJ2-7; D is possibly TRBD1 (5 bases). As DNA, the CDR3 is TGTGCCAGCTCACCACTAGGGGTGGGCGAGCAGTACTTC. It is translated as CASSPLGVGEQYF.